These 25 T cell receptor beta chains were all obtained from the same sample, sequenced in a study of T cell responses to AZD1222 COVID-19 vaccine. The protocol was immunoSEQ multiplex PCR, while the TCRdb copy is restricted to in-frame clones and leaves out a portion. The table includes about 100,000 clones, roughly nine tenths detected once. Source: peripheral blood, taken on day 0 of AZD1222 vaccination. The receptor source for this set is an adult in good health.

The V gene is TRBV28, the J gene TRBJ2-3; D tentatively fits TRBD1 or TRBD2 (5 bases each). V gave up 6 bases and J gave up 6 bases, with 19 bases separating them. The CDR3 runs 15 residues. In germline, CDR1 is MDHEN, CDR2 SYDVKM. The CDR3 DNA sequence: TGTGCCAGCAGCCTGCCGGGACCCCTTGGGGATACGCAGTATTTT. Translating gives CASSLPGPLGDTQYF. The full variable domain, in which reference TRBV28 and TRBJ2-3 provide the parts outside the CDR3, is DVKVTQSSRYLVKRTGEKVFLECVQDMDHENMFWYRQDPGLGLRLIYFSYDVKMKEKGDIPEGYSVSREKKERFSLILESASTNQTSMYLCASSLPGPLGDTQYFGPGTRLTVL.

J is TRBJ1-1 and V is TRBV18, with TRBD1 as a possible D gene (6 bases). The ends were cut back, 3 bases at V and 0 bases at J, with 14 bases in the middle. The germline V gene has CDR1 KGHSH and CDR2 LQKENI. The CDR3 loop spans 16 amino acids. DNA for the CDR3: TGTGCCAGCTCACCCATCGAACAGGGAATGAACACTGAAGCTTTCTTT. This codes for CASSPIEQGMNTEAFF.

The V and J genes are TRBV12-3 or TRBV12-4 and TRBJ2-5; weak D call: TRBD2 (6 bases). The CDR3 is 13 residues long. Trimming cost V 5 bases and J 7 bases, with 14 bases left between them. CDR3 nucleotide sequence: TGTGCCAGCAGTCTTCCGGGACTCAGGACCCAGTACTTC. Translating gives CASSLPGLRTQYF.

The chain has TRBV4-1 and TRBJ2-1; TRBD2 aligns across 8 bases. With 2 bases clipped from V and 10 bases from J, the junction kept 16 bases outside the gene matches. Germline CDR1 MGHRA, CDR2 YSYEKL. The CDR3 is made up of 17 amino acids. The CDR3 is CASSQKIRPAGEGEQFF. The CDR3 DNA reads TGCGCCAGCAGCCAAAAAATTCGTCCAGCGGGGGAGGGAGAGCAGTTCTTC.

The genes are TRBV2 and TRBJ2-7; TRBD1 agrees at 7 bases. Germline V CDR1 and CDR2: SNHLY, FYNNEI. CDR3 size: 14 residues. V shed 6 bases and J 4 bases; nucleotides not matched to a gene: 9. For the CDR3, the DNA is TGTGCCAGCAGCCAGACAGGGCTTGGTTACGAGCAGTACTTC. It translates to CASSQTGLGYEQYF. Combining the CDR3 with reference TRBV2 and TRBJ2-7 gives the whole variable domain EPEVTQTPSHQVTQMGQEVILRCVPISNHLYFYWYRQILGQKVEFLVSFYNNEISEKSEIFDDQFSVERPDGSNFTLKIRSTKLEDSAMYFCASSQTGLGYEQYFGPGTRLTVT.

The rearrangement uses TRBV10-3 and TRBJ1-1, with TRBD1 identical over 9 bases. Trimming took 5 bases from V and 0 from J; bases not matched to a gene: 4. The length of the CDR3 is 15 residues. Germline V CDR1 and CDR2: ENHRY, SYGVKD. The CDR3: CAISRTGEMNTEAFF. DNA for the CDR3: TGTGCCATCAGTAGGACAGGGGAGATGAACACTGAAGCTTTCTTT.

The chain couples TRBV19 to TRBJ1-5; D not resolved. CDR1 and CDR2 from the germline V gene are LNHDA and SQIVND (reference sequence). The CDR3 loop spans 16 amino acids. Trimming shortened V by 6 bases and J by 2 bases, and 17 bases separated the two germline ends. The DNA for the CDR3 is TGTGCCAGTAGAAGTAGGTCCAGGTCGGGCAATCAGCCCCAGCATTTT. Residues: CASRSRSRSGNQPQHF.

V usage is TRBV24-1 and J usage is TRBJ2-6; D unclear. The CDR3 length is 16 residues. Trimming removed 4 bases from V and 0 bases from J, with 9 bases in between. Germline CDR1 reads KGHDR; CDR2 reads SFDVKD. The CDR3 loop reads CATSDRKNSGANVLTF. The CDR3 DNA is TGTGCCACCAGTGACAGGAAGAACTCTGGGGCCAACGTCCTGACTTTC.

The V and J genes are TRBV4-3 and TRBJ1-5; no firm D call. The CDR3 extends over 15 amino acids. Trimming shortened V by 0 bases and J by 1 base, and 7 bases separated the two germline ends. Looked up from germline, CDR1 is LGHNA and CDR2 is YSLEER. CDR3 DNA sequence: TGCGCCAGCAGCCAAGAAAGGGCGAGCAATCAGCCCCAGCATTTT. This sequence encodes CASSQERASNQPQHF.

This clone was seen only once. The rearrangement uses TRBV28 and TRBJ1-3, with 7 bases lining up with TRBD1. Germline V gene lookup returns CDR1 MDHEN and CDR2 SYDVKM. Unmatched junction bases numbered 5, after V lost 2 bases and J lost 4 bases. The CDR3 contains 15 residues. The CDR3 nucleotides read TGTGCCAGCAGTTTAGGGCAGGGGGTAGGAAACACCATATATTTT. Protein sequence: CASSLGQGVGNTIYF.

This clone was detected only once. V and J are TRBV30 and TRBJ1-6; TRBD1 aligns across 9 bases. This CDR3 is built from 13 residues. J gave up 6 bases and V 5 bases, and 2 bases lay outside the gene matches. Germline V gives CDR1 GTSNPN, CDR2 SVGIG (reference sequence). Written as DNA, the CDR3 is TGTGCCTGGGGGACAGGGCTTAATTCACCCCTCCACTTT. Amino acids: CAWGTGLNSPLHF.

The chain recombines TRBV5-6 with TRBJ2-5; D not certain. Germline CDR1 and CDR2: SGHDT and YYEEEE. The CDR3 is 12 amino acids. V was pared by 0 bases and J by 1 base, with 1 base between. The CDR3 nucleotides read TGTGCCAGCAGCTTGGTCCAAGAGACCCAGTACTTC. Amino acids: CASSLVQETQYF.

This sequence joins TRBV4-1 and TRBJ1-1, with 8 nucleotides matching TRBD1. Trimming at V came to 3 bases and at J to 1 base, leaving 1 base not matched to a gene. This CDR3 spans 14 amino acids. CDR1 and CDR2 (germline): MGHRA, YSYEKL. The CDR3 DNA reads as TGCGCCAGCAGCCACGGACAGGGGAACACTGAAGCTTTCTTT. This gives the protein CASSHGQGNTEAFF.

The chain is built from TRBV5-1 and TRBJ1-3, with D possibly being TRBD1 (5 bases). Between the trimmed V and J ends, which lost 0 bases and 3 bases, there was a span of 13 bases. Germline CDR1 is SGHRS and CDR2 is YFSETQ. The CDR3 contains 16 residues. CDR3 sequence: CASSLVAGLGGNTIYF. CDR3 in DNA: TGCGCCAGCAGCTTGGTTGCAGGGTTAGGTGGAAACACCATATATTTT.

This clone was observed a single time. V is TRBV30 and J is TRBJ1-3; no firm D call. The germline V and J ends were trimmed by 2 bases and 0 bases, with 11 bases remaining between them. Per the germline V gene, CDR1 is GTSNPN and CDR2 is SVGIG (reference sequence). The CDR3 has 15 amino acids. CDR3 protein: CAWSNIMGSGNTIYF. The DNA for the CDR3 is TGTGCCTGGAGTAATATAATGGGCTCTGGAAACACCATATATTTT.

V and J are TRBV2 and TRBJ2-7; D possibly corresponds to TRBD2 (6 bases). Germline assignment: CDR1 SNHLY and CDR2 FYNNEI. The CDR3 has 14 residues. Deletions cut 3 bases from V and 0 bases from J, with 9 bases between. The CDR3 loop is CASSEGTYSYEQYF. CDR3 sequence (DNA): TGTGCCAGCAGTGAGGGGACTTACTCCTACGAGCAGTACTTC.

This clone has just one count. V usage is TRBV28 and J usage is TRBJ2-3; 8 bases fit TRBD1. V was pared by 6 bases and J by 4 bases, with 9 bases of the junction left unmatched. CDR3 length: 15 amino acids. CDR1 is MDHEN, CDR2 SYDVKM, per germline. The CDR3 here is CASRLQGAYADTQYF. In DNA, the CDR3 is TGTGCCAGCAGACTCCAGGGGGCTTACGCAGATACGCAGTATTTT.

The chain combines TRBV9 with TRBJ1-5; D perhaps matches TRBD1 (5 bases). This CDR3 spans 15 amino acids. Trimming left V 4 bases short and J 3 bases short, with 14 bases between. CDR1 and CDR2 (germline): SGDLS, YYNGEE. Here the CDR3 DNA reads TGTGCCAGCAGCCCTGGGGCACACCCCAATCAGCCCCAGCATTTT. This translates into CASSPGAHPNQPQHF.

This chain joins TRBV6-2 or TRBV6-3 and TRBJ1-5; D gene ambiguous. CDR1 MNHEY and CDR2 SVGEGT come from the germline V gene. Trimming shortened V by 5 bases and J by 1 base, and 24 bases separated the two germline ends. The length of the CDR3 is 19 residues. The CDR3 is CASSPVKPPYHKSNQPQHF. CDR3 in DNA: TGTGCCAGCAGTCCCGTTAAACCCCCGTACCACAAAAGCAATCAGCCCCAGCATTTT.

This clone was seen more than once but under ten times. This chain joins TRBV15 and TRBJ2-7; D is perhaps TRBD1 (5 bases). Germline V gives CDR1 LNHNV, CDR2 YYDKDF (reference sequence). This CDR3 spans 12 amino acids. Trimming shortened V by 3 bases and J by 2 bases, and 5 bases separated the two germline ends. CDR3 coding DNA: TGTGCCACCAGCAGGGACACCTACGAGCAGTACTTC. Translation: CATSRDTYEQYF.

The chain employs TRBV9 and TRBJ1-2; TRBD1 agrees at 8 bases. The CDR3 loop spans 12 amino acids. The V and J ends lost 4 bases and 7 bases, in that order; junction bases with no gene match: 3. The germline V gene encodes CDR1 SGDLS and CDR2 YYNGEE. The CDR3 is CASSSRGRGYTF. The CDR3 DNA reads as TGTGCCAGCAGCTCCAGGGGGCGTGGCTACACCTTC.

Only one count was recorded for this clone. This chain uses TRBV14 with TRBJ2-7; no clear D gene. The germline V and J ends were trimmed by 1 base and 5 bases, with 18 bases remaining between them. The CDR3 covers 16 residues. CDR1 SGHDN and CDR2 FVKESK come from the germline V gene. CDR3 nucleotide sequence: TGTGCCAGCAGCCAAGGTGACTCGCCTTTTGGGGACGAGCAGTACTTC. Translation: CASSQGDSPFGDEQYF.

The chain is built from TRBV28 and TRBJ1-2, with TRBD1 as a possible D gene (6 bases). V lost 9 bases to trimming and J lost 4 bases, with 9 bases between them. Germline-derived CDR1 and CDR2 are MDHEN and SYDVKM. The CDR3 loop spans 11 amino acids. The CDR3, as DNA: TGTGCCAGTGGGACACCCTATGGCTACACCTTC. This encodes CASGTPYGYTF.

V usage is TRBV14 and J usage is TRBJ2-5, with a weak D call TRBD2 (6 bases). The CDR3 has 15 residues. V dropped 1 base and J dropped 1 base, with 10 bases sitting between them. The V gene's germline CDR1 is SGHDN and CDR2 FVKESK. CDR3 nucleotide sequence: TGTGCCAGCAGCCAAGCACTAGCTACCCAAGAGACCCAGTACTTC. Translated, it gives CASSQALATQETQYF.

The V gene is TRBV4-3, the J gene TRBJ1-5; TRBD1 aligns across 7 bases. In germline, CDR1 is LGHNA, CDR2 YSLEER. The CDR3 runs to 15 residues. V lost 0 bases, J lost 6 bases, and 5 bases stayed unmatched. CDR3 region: CASSQEMTGRQPQHF. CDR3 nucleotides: TGCGCCAGCAGCCAAGAGATGACAGGGCGTCAGCCCCAGCATTTT.